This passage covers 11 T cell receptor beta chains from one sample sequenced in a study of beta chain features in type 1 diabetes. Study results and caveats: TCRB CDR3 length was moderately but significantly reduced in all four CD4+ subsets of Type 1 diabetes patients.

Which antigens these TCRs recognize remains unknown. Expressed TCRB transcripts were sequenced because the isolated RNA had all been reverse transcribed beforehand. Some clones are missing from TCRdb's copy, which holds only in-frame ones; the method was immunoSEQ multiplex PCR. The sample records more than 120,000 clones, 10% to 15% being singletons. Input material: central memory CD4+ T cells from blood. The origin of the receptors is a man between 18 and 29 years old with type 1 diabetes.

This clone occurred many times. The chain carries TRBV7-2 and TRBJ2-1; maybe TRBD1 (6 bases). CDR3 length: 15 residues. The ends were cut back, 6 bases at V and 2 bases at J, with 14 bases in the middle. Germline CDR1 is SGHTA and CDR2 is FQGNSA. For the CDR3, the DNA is TGTGCCAGCAGTGTCACAGGGAACACCTACAATGAGCAGTTCTTC. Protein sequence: CASSVTGNTYNEQFF.

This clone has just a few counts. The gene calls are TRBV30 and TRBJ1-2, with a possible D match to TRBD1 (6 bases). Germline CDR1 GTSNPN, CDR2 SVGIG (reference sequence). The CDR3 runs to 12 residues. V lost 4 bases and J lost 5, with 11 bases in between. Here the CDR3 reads CAWNPDRYGYTF. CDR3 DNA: TGTGCCTGGAACCCCGACAGGTATGGCTACACCTTC.

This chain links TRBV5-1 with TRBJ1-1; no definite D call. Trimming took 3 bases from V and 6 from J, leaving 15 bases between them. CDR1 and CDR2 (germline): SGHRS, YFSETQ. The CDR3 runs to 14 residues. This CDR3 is CASSSPVGISEAFF. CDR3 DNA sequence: TGCGCCAGCAGCTCCCCCGTGGGAATCTCTGAAGCTTTCTTT.

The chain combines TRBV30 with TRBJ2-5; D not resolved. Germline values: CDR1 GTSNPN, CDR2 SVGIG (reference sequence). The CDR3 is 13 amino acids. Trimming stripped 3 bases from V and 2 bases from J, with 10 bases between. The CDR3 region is CAWSRRNQETQYF. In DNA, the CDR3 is TGTGCCTGGAGCCGACGGAATCAAGAGACCCAGTACTTC.

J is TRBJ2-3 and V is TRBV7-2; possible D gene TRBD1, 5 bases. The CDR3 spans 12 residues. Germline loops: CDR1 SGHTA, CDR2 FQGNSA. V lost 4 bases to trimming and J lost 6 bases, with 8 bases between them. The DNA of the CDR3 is TGTGCCAGCAGCTCAGGGTGGGATACGCAGTATTTT. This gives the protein CASSSGWDTQYF.

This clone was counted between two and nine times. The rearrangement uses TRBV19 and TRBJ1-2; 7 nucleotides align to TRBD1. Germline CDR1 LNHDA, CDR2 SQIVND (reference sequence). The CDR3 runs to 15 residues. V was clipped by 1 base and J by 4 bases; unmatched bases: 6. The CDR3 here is CASSIVGGDSYGYTF. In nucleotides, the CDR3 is TGTGCCAGTAGTATAGTCGGTGGGGACAGCTATGGCTACACCTTC.

The DNA for the CDR3 is TGTGCCAGCTCACCACTAAGGGTGGGTCAGCCCCAGCATTTT. Protein: CASSPLRVGQPQHF. This rearrangement joins TRBV18 to TRBJ1-5; no firm D call. The CDR3 is 14 amino acids. Germline CDR1 is KGHSH and CDR2 is LQKENI. With 1 base removed from V and 6 bases from J, the gap between germline ends came to 10 bases. The full variable domain, completed using reference TRBV18 and TRBJ1-5, is NAGVMQNPRHLVRRRGQEARLRCSPMKGHSHVYWYRQLPEEGLKFMVYLQKENIIDESGMPKERFSAEFPKEGPSILRIQQVVRGDSAAYFCASSPLRVGQPQHFGDGTRLSIL.

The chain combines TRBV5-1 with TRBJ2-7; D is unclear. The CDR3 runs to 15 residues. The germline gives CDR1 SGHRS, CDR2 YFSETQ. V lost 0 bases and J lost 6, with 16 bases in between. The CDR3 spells CASSLGVGRTSEQYF. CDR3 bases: TGCGCCAGCAGCTTGGGGGTAGGTAGAACTTCCGAGCAGTACTTC.

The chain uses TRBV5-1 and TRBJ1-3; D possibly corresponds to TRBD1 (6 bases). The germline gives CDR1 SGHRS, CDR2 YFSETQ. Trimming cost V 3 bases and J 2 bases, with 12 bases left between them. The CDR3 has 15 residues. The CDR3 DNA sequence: TGCGCCAGCAGCTCGACAGGCCCGCCTGGAAACACCATATATTTT. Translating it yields CASSSTGPPGNTIYF.

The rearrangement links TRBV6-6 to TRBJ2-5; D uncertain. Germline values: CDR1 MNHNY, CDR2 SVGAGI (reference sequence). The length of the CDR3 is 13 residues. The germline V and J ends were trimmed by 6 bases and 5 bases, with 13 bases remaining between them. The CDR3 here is CASSSSNGETQYF. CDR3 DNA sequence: TGTGCCAGCAGCTCGAGTAACGGGGAGACCCAGTACTTC.

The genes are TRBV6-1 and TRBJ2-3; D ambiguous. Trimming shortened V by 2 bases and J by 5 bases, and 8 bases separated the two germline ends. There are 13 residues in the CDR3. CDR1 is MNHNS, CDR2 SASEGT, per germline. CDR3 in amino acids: CASSENLEDTQYF. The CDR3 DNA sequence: TGTGCCAGCAGTGAAAATTTAGAAGATACGCAGTATTTT.